This TCR beta chain emerged from a study of blood T cell repertoires in COVID-19. About the research overall: Italy, Spain and the United States were the sources of the convalescent and acute COVID-19 samples.

In the original workflow: Amplification of reference gene primers provided the estimated nucleated cell counts. Generated by immunoSEQ multiplex PCR, the TCRdb table keeps only in-frame clones and is missing some. The V and J calls and clone size come from that table; D and trimming were worked out from the DNA. The sample carries more than 200,000 clones, about nine tenths recorded once. Trimming stripped 6 bases from V and 4 bases from J, with 9 bases between. The CDR3 is 12 residues long. Looked up from germline, CDR1 is MNHEY and CDR2 is SVGAGI. Residents of about two dozen US areas, aged roughly 18 to 89 years, made up the participants.

This receptor was identified in a woman aged 30 to 39 with acute COVID-19. The gene calls are TRBV6-5 and TRBJ2-5; tentative D call: TRBD1 (5 bases). What was sequenced was PBMCs or T cells enriched from blood (not recorded which). The CDR3 loop is CASRGRLETQYF. CDR3 sequence (DNA): TGTGCCAGCAGGGGGCGTCTAGAGACCCAGTACTTC.